The T cell receptor (beta chain) described here comes from a study of T cell clonotyping in hematopoietic cell transplantation (dated by TCRdb to 2020 to 2022). Context from the whole study: The study collected some 150 blood samples from some 35 consecutive transplant recipients and their related donors. Recruitment of patients was conducted between September 2015 and early 2017, and follow-up was continued until late 2020 or death. What the research found in general, with its limitations: The sample size was limited and the cells went unsorted, which meant the CD4 and CD8 repertoire contributions could not be told apart. After transplant, TCR diversity in recipients dropped, and pathologically expanded clonotypes climbed progressively between day 30 and day 180. Recipient repertoires showed only a small fraction of overlap with donor repertoires, and over 97% appeared de novo at the given depth. Broader TCR repertoire diversity after transplant was predicted by Inverse Simpson Index values from donors and from recipients before transplant.

Of note for this clone: Its antigen has not been determined. Per-nucleotide qualities are absent, and no much larger clonotype sits a single base away.

The junction shows trimming of 0 bases on V and 8 bases on J, plus 16 bases between the germline ends. According to the germline V gene, CDR1 reads MGHRA and CDR2 reads YSYEKL. The CDR3 goes from the cysteine to the phenylalanine over 15 residues. The read is trimmed to its CDR3 DNA, 45 bases read in frame from base 1. This specimen's time point label, per the study, means: 30 days after allo-HCT. Blood samples were obtained from recipients approximately 28 days before transplant and at days 30, 100 and 180 after transplant. Using Nuclei Lysis Solution, genomic DNA was extracted from unfractionated peripheral blood mononuclear cells that were either fresh or cryopreserved. TCR beta CDR3 regions were amplified from genomic DNA with the immunoSEQ assay, a bias-controlled multiplex PCR using V- and J-specific primers. A second PCR step added a proprietary barcode and Illumina adapter sequences to the CDR3 amplicons. CDR3 libraries were sequenced on an Illumina MiSeq instrument. Concerning the study's data processing: Export and quality control were performed with immunoSEQ Analyzer 3.0, and downstream analyses were performed with R Bioconductor and Immunarch. Repertoire metrics were calculated using only productive rearrangements within the normalized downsampled data set. In the normalized cohort, a clonotype counted as pathologically expanded if the clonotype was larger than 5 templates. Repertoire diversity was measured with the Inverse Simpson Index. CMV-specificity analyses were carried out on the non-normalized data set to capture all clonotypes. Entries here come from immuneACCESS through TCRdb and include only in-frame sequences with V and J called. Some clones fail to appear in such tables; in the studies checked, an unresolved V gene covers under half of the shortfall, and the cause of the remainder is unknown. Clone size and V and J calls were adopted from that table, with D and trimming inferred from the DNA. Counted in this sample were 13,000 to 15,000 clones; 94% of them appeared once. The top ten hold approximately 4.5% of the sample.

The sample in question was PBMCs, obtained 30 days after allogeneic stem cell transplant. This chain is built from TRBV4-1 and TRBJ1-2; the D region possibly corresponds to TRBD1 (6 bases align). The source is a male patient between 60 and 69 years old who had an allogeneic stem cell transplant from an unrelated donor, so the T cells may come from the graft donor. Some clones in this sample may be carry-over from other donors' samples. The nucleotide sequence reads as follows: TGCGCCAGCAGCCAAGATCTCTGGGGGCTGAAGGGCTACACCTTC. It codes for CASSQDLWGLKGYTF.